This entry lists 17 T cell receptor beta chains sequenced from one sample in a study of T cell responses to AZD1222 COVID-19 vaccine. Libraries were prepared by immunoSEQ multiplex PCR; TCRdb keeps only in-frame clonotypes and omits some of them. This table has more than 130,000 clones, 90% appearing once. Here the sequenced sample was peripheral blood, taken on day 0 of AZD1222 vaccination. These receptors were taken from an adult in good health.

The chain employs TRBV5-1 and TRBJ1-2; 11 bases are shared with TRBD1. The CDR3 runs to 14 residues. Germline V CDR1 and CDR2: SGHRS, YFSETQ. Losses at the gene ends were 3 bases for V and 9 bases for J; bases not matched to a gene: 7. CDR3 residues: CASSYVRTGGSYTF. The CDR3 coding sequence is TGCGCCAGCAGCTACGTAAGGACAGGGGGCAGCTACACCTTC.

The chain uses TRBV28 and TRBJ1-1, with 8 nucleotides matching TRBD1. Germline-derived CDR1 and CDR2 are MDHEN and SYDVKM. J gave up 5 bases and V 8 bases, and 10 bases lay outside the gene matches. CDR3 size: 14 residues. CDR3 residues: CASSSTGELTEAFF. The DNA of the CDR3 is TGTGCCAGCTCTTCGACAGGGGAGTTGACTGAAGCTTTCTTT.

The rearrangement links TRBV6-5 to TRBJ1-3; D possibly corresponds to TRBD1 (5 bases). Trimming removed 10 bases from V and 0 bases from J, with 13 bases in between. This CDR3 spans 14 amino acids. Germline loops: CDR1 MNHEY, CDR2 SVGAGI. The CDR3, as DNA: TGTGCCACCGGGGCTGCCCTCTCTGGAAACACCATATATTTT. This encodes CATGAALSGNTIYF.

This chain joins TRBV11-3 and TRBJ2-2; the D gene is possibly TRBD1 (5 bases). The CDR3 spans 15 residues. Trimming pared 3 bases from V and 1 base from J, leaving 9 bases between. The germline V gene encodes CDR1 SGHNT and CDR2 YENEEA. Written as DNA, the CDR3 is TGTGCCAGCAGCTTTGAACAGGAGAACACCGGGGAGCTGTTTTTT. This encodes CASSFEQENTGELFF.

A few counts support this clone. The chain links TRBV5-1 to TRBJ2-7, with D perhaps TRBD2 (5 bases). In germline, CDR1 is SGHRS, CDR2 YFSETQ. The CDR3 spans 15 residues. Between the trimmed V and J ends, which lost 1 base and 0 bases, there was a span of 11 bases. The CDR3 DNA is TGCGCCAGCAGCTTGAGCGGAGTAGGCTCCTACGAGCAGTACTTC. This sequence encodes CASSLSGVGSYEQYF.

This clone was observed once. The chain combines TRBV5-6 with TRBJ1-1; D possibly corresponds to TRBD1 (6 bases). Germline loops: CDR1 SGHDT, CDR2 YYEEEE. The CDR3 totals 14 residues. The V end was cut by 2 bases, the J end by 7 bases, with 15 bases between. The CDR3 sequence: CASSLLQGSIEAFF. CDR3 nucleotides: TGTGCCAGCAGCTTATTACAGGGATCCATTGAAGCTTTCTTT. The whole variable domain, remainder taken from reference TRBV5-6 and TRBJ1-1, is DAGVTQSPTHLIKTRGQQVTLRCSPKSGHDTVSWYQQALGQGPQFIFQYYEEEERQRGNFPDRFSGHQFPNYSSELNVNALLLGDSALYLCASSLLQGSIEAFFGQGTRLTVV.

J is TRBJ2-3 and V is TRBV30; D not certain. The CDR3 runs 13 residues. V lost 2 bases and J lost 0, with 6 bases in between. CDR1 is GTSNPN, CDR2 SVGIG, per germline (reference sequence). This CDR3 reads CAWSPPSTDTQYF. CDR3 DNA: TGTGCCTGGAGTCCCCCCAGCACAGATACGCAGTATTTT.

This rearrangement joins TRBV29-1 to TRBJ1-2, with D uncertain. The germline V and J ends were trimmed by 0 bases and 8 bases, with 13 bases remaining between them. Germline CDR1 reads SQVTM; CDR2 reads ANQGSEA. The CDR3 spans 13 residues. CDR3 DNA sequence: TGCAGCGTTGAAGAGGACCCTACCGACGGCTACACCTTC. It translates to CSVEEDPTDGYTF.

This chain connects TRBV2 to TRBJ2-1, with 9 nucleotides matching TRBD2. Trimming at V came to 6 bases and at J to 5 bases, leaving 8 bases not matched to a gene. The CDR3 is 15 amino acids. Germline CDR1 and CDR2: SNHLY and FYNNEI. CDR3 nucleotides: TGTGCCAGCAGGCGTGAACTAGCGGGTGACAATGAGCAGTTCTTC. It codes for CASRRELAGDNEQFF. Together with reference TRBV2 and TRBJ2-1, the CDR3 gives the full variable domain: EPEVTQTPSHQVTQMGQEVILRCVPISNHLYFYWYRQILGQKVEFLVSFYNNEISEKSEIFDDQFSVERPDGSNFTLKIRSTKLEDSAMYFCASRRELAGDNEQFFGPGTRLTVL.

The V call is TRBV4-1, the J call TRBJ1-5; D ambiguous. The V end was cut by 1 base, the J end by 9 bases, with 13 bases between. The CDR3 is 14 amino acids. Germline loops: CDR1 MGHRA, CDR2 YSYEKL. CDR3 region: CASSQVGALVPQHF. CDR3 nucleotide sequence: TGCGCCAGCAGCCAAGTCGGAGCCTTGGTGCCCCAGCATTTT.

The chain couples TRBV6-1 to TRBJ2-2, with 7 positions matching TRBD2. Germline CDR1 reads MNHNS; CDR2 reads SASEGT. The CDR3 is 14 amino acids. Germline trimming cut 8 bases from V and 3 bases from J; bases unmatched to any gene: 6. This CDR3 reads CASVGRTHTGELFF. The CDR3 region has the DNA TGTGCCAGCGTCGGGAGGACTCACACCGGGGAGCTGTTTTTT.

The chain has TRBV19 and TRBJ2-3; TRBD1 is a possible D gene (6 bases). CDR1 and CDR2 from the germline V gene are LNHDA and SQIVND (reference sequence). V was trimmed by 5 bases and J by 2 bases, leaving 17 bases between them. The CDR3 runs to 16 residues. The CDR3 DNA reads TGTGCCAGTAGTTACGGACAGCCAGAAGTCACAGATACGCAGTATTTT. Translating it yields CASSYGQPEVTDTQYF.

The chain joins TRBV19 to TRBJ2-5, with D possibly TRBD2 on 6 matching bases. The germline CDR1 and CDR2 sequences are LNHDA and SQIVND (reference sequence). This CDR3 is 17 amino acids long. Trimming cost V 4 bases and J 4 bases, with 22 bases left between them. CDR3 sequence reads: CASSRDRDSRLVETQYF. The CDR3 region has the DNA TGTGCCAGTAGTAGAGATCGGGACTCGCGACTGGTAGAGACCCAGTACTTC.

This clone showed up just once. The chain couples TRBV5-1 to TRBJ2-1; D might be TRBD2 (5 bases). V shed 0 bases and J shed 2 bases, with 9 bases lying between them. CDR1 is SGHRS and CDR2 is YFSETQ in the germline V gene. The CDR3 has 15 amino acids. CDR3 residues: CASSLAEGTYNEQFF. In DNA form, the CDR3 reads TGCGCCAGCAGCTTGGCCGAGGGTACCTACAATGAGCAGTTCTTC.

V is TRBV4-1 and J is TRBJ2-3; 8 bases line up with TRBD2. Looked up from germline, CDR1 is MGHRA and CDR2 is YSYEKL. Trimming took 4 bases from V and 3 from J; bases not matched to a gene: 6. The CDR3 covers 15 residues. The CDR3 region is CASSLGTSRTDTQYF. CDR3 in DNA: TGCGCCAGCAGCCTCGGGACTAGTCGTACAGATACGCAGTATTTT.

The chain has TRBV6-4 and TRBJ2-1, with D perhaps matching TRBD2 (7 bases). Germline values: CDR1 MRHNA, CDR2 SNTAGT. The length of the CDR3 is 15 residues. Between the trimmed V and J ends, which lost 3 bases and 6 bases, there was a span of 15 bases. The CDR3 DNA reads TGTGCCAGCAGTGATGAGGGAGGGACACTCAATGAGCAGTTCTTC. Protein sequence: CASSDEGGTLNEQFF.

J is TRBJ2-1 and V is TRBV11-3; possible D gene TRBD2, 6 bases. The V gene lost 5 bases and the J gene lost 5 bases, with 13 bases spanning the gap. CDR1 SGHNT and CDR2 YENEEA come from the germline V gene. The CDR3 loop spans 14 amino acids. In nucleotides, the CDR3 is TGTGCCAGCAGCCCCGGTGGAGGGGACAATGAGCAGTTCTTC. This codes for CASSPGGGDNEQFF.